The 5 T cell receptor beta chains below were found in one sample sequenced in a study of OX40 agonist ivuxolimab in advanced cancers. TCRdb's table, derived via immunoSEQ multiplex PCR, lists solely in-frame clones and lacks some. The sample contains 80,000 to 95,000 clones, 87% of which appear only once. Sequencing was performed on CD4+ or CD8+ T cells sorted from blood, taken in a trial of the OX40 agonist ivuxolimab. The receptor set was obtained from an adult with an advanced solid tumor such as melanoma, head and neck, liver or kidney cancer.

The genes are TRBV13 and TRBJ2-7; 8 bases line up with TRBD2. The germline V gene encodes CDR1 PRHDT and CDR2 FYEKMQ (reference sequence). This CDR3 contains 14 residues. V lost 1 base, J lost 4 bases, and 3 bases stayed unmatched. This CDR3 is CASSLDSGTYEQYF. The CDR3 nucleotides are TGTGCCAGCAGCTTAGATAGCGGGACTTACGAGCAGTACTTC.

The chain carries TRBV7-3 and TRBJ2-1; 7 bases match TRBD1. CDR3 length: 14 amino acids. Germline CDR1 reads SGHTA; CDR2 reads FQGTGA. Unmatched junction bases numbered 10, after V lost 5 bases and J lost 9 bases. CDR3: CASSLQQGFVEQFF. In nucleotides, the CDR3 is TGTGCCAGCAGCCTACAACAGGGGTTTGTTGAGCAGTTCTTC.

Regarding this clone: The junction departs from germline at one end; a sequencing error may be responsible. The rearrangement links TRBV7-7 to TRBJ2-1, with a possible D match to TRBD1 (6 bases). This CDR3 has 16 residues. Germline loops: CDR1 SSHAT, CDR2 FNYEAQ (reference sequence). The CDR3 loop is CASSPGAQDRYNGQFF. For the CDR3, the DNA is TGTGCTAGCAGCCCAGGGGCACAGGACCGATACAATGGGCAGTTCTTC.

This chain links TRBV28 with TRBJ1-5; D may be TRBD1 (5 bases). The CDR3 loop spans 17 amino acids. Per germline, CDR1 MDHEN and CDR2 SYDVKM. Trimming removed 6 bases from V and 8 bases from J, with 26 bases in between. Here the CDR3 DNA reads TGTGCCAGCAGCTCTATGGATACAGTGGGGCTCGGTAAGCCCCAGCATTTT. Residues: CASSSMDTVGLGKPQHF.

The chain couples TRBV7-9 to TRBJ2-2, with TRBD2 matching over 12 bases. This CDR3 is 17 amino acids long. CDR1 and CDR2 (germline): SEHNR, FQNEAQ (reference sequence). The V segment lost 3 bases and the J segment 5 bases; nucleotides outside the gene matches: 7. Written as DNA, the CDR3 is TGTGCCAGCAGCTTTCCCCGACTAGCGGGGGTGACCGGGGAGCTGTTTTTT. It translates to CASSFPRLAGVTGELFF.